This record covers a single TCR beta chain. This specimen belongs to a study of shared clonotypes between healthy human individuals. TCRdb's copy holds only in-frame clones and misses some; the assay was immunoSEQ multiplex PCR. The data hold fewer than 1.4 million clones, with around 78% observed a single time. This sequence was found in a man aged 18 to 29 in good health. Some clones in this sample may be carry-over from other donors' samples. Material for sequencing was memory CD4+ T cells from PBMCs. Specified subset: CD45RA-negative fraction.

As DNA, the CDR3 is TGTGCCAGCAGTTCGTTGACAGGGGGGACAGATACGCAGTATTTT. Residues: CASSSLTGGTDTQYF. The rearrangement links TRBV28 to TRBJ2-3; TRBD1 agrees at 9 bases. CDR1 is MDHEN and CDR2 is SYDVKM in the germline V gene. Trimming took 4 bases from V and 3 from J; bases not matched to a gene: 5. The CDR3 is 15 amino acids.